This TCR beta chain emerged from a study of regulatory T cells in long-lasting Graves disease. Sample time point: persistent/refractory GD, antithyroid drugs over 5 years with positive TRAb. PBMC-extracted RNA yielded the TCR library. The V gene lost 6 bases and the J gene lost 1 base, with 9 bases spanning the gap. CDR1 and CDR2 from the germline V gene are SGHVS and FQNEAQ. CDR3 length equals 14 residues. Both iRepertoire HTBI primers and Arm-PCR of CDR3 regions were used to build the TCR beta libraries. One entry per CDR3 protein, called by TCRdb with MiXCR from the multiplex PCR reads. The repertoire holds under 450,000 distinct CDR3 sequences, with around 24% as singletons.

This TCR was recovered from a female donor with Graves disease. Sequences were derived from peripheral blood mononuclear cells (PBMCs), sampled when the disease was refractory, from a patient treated with antithyroid drugs. J is TRBJ2-2 and V is TRBV7-8; D ambiguous. CDR3 sequence (DNA): TGTGCCAGCAGTGAAAAAGAGAACACCGGGGAGCTGTTTTTT. Translating gives CASSEKENTGELFF.